Presented here are 11 T cell receptor beta chains from one specimen sequenced in a study of T cell responses to AZD1222 COVID-19 vaccine (dated by TCRdb to about 2021). Preparation of the library involved the immunoSEQ multiplex PCR assay. TCRdb took over this immuneACCESS table, retaining in-frame rearrangements with V and J assigned. Such tables are incomplete; in checked studies, under half of the missing clones stem from an unresolved V gene, and the remainder is unexplained. Within this sample are about 140,000 clones, with around nine tenths of them counted one time only. The ten most abundant clones make up around 3% of the sample. Per the publication, the time point label means: about 28 days (+/-7) after the second vaccine dose. Sequenced material: peripheral blood, taken 28 days after the second AZD1222 dose. The receptors were gathered from an adult who received the AZD1222 COVID-19 vaccine.

This clone has just one count. The gene calls are TRBV6-2 or TRBV6-3 and TRBJ2-7; tentative D call: TRBD1 (5 bases). Germline CDR1 and CDR2: MNHEY and SVGEGT. Deletions cut 2 bases from V and 4 bases from J, with 15 bases between. The CDR3 length is 15 residues. CDR3 residues: CASSYRDQGSYEQYF. The CDR3 DNA sequence: TGTGCCAGCAGTTACAGAGACCAGGGTTCTTACGAGCAGTACTTC.

V and J are TRBV16 and TRBJ2-2; a possible D gene is TRBD2 (5 bases). V dropped 4 bases and J dropped 7 bases, with 16 bases sitting between them. There are 15 residues in the CDR3. The germline V gene has CDR1 KGHSY and CDR2 FQNENV. The CDR3 loop is CASSRDWTGRGELFF. The CDR3 nucleotides are TGTGCCAGCAGCCGAGACTGGACTGGACGCGGGGAGCTGTTTTTT. Filled out from reference TRBV16 and TRBJ2-2, the complete variable domain reads GEEVAQTPKHLVRGEGQKAKLYCAPIKGHSYVFWYQQVLKNEFKFLISFQNENVFDETGMPKERFSAKCLPNSPCSLEIQATKLEDSAVYFCASSRDWTGRGELFFGEGSRLTVL.

The chain links TRBV7-2 to TRBJ2-1; TRBD2 is a possible D gene (5 bases). Germline CDR1 SGHTA, CDR2 FQGNSA. The CDR3 sequence is 16 residues long. The V gene lost 1 base and the J gene lost 6 bases, with 16 bases spanning the gap. The CDR3 is CASSLGSSGAFNEQFF. CDR3 DNA sequence: TGTGCCAGCAGCTTAGGGTCGAGCGGAGCTTTCAATGAGCAGTTCTTC.

The V gene is TRBV27, the J gene TRBJ1-1; D is perhaps TRBD1 (5 bases). There are 14 residues in the CDR3. Germline V gene data show CDR1 as MNHEY and CDR2 as SMNVEV (reference sequence). V was cut by 6 bases and J by 2 bases, with 13 bases left in between. The CDR3, as DNA: TGTGCCAGCAGCCGTGCGGGGACCAACACTGAAGCTTTCTTT. Translated, it gives CASSRAGTNTEAFF.

The sample holds a few counts of this clone. The chain employs TRBV9 and TRBJ2-1, with D hard to call. The CDR3 contains 13 residues. V was cut by 0 bases and J by 7 bases, with 8 bases left in between. Germline V CDR1 and CDR2: SGDLS, YYNGEE. CDR3 sequence (DNA): TGTGCCAGCAGCGTAGTCGCCGGGAATGAGCAGTTCTTC. Translated: CASSVVAGNEQFF.

This clone was recorded only once. The chain couples TRBV24-1 to TRBJ1-2, with TRBD1 as a possible D gene (5 bases). This CDR3 region has 17 residues. V was cut by 2 bases and J by 6 bases, with 21 bases left in between. The germline gives CDR1 KGHDR, CDR2 SFDVKD. The CDR3 DNA follows: TGTGCCACCAGTGATTCAGACGGGACTCTGCCTATTGATGGCTACACCTTC. Translating it yields CATSDSDGTLPIDGYTF.

J is TRBJ1-2 and V is TRBV6-5; 8 bases match TRBD1. With 8 bases clipped from V and 4 bases from J, the junction kept 9 bases outside the gene matches. CDR1 MNHEY and CDR2 SVGAGI come from the germline V gene. This CDR3 is 14 amino acids long. In DNA form, the CDR3 reads TGTGCCAGCGGGTCGGACAGGGCGGGCTATGGCTACACCTTC. Its translation: CASGSDRAGYGYTF.

This clone was picked up one time. This sequence joins TRBV5-1 and TRBJ2-7; no firm D call. The V end was cut by 4 bases, the J end by 0 bases, with 5 bases between. Germline CDR1 SGHRS, CDR2 YFSETQ. This CDR3 spans 12 amino acids. The CDR3 loop is CASSTNSYEQYF. The CDR3 coding sequence is TGCGCCAGCAGCACTAACTCCTACGAGCAGTACTTC.

The V gene is TRBV29-1, the J gene TRBJ1-6; weak D call: TRBD1 (6 bases). Germline V gene lookup returns CDR1 SQVTM and CDR2 ANQGSEA. This CDR3 spans 13 amino acids. V lost 4 bases and J lost 10, with 14 bases in between. Here the CDR3 DNA reads TGCAGCGTTGCGTACAGGGATGGATCACCCCTCCACTTT. Translated, it gives CSVAYRDGSPLHF.

This chain links TRBV7-3 with TRBJ2-3; D is uncertain. Germline lookup yields CDR1 SGHTA and CDR2 FQGTGA. V was cut by 0 bases and J by 6 bases, with 7 bases left in between. This CDR3 is built from 13 residues. In DNA form, the CDR3 reads TGTGCCAGCAGCTTAACAAAGTGGGATACGCAGTATTTT. Protein: CASSLTKWDTQYF.

The chain uses TRBV19 and TRBJ2-7, with no clear D. CDR1 LNHDA and CDR2 SQIVND come from the germline V gene (reference sequence). Trimming removed 4 bases at V and 5 bases at J, with 9 bases between. This CDR3 comprises 12 residues. The CDR3 here is CASSTQTHEQYF. CDR3 sequence (DNA): TGTGCCAGTAGTACCCAGACCCACGAGCAGTACTTC.